Sequencing of this T cell receptor beta chain was carried out in a study of blood T cell repertoires in COVID-19. Study-level background: COVID-19 samples from acute and convalescent phases originated in the United States, Italy and Spain. The cDNA or gDNA used as material had been derived from T cells, B-cell-depleted T cells, or PBMCs.

Original handling: By means of reference gene primer amplification, nucleated cell counts were estimated. The data were produced by immunoSEQ multiplex PCR, yet TCRdb's version contains in-frame clones alone and is incomplete. The V and J calls and the clone size are those of that table, but D and trimming were determined from the DNA. The data hold 110,000 to 150,000 clones, with approximately 80% observed a single time. V lost 3 bases, J lost 10 bases, and 12 bases stayed unmatched. CDR3 size: 17 residues. CDR1 SGHTA and CDR2 FQGNSA come from the germline V gene. The specimen was peripheral blood. The chain combines TRBV7-2 with TRBJ2-3; 14 nucleotides match TRBD2. This receptor was taken from a human donor in a cohort sampled during active COVID-19. This CDR3 reads CASSLARLAGGPGAQYF. The CDR3 coding sequence is TGTGCCAGCAGCTTGGCCCGACTAGCGGGGGGGCCGGGGGCGCAGTATTTT.